These 18 T cell receptor beta chains came from one sample sequenced in a study of T-cell memory formation after mild COVID-19. TCRdb independently ran MiXCR on the 5' RACE reads; one entry per CDR3 protein. The sample includes about 310,000 distinct CDR3 sequences, roughly a fifth of them seen just once. The sequencing input was PBMCs or a T cell subset sorted from them (not recorded which). These receptor sequences come from a man aged 18 to 29 who had mild COVID-19 (a few samples of this study predate the infection). Cell type and time point are not known.

This clonotype was picked up a small number of times. The rearrangement links TRBV10-3 to TRBJ2-2; 9 bases fit TRBD1. V lost 7 bases to trimming and J lost 4 bases; unmatched junction nucleotides: 13. The CDR3 has 17 residues. Germline values: CDR1 ENHRY, CDR2 SYGVKD. For the CDR3, the DNA is TGTGCCATCACCTCGACAGGGGGAGGTTCGACCACCGGGGAGCTGTTTTTT. Its protein is CAITSTGGGSTTGELFF.

V and J are TRBV4-3 and TRBJ2-2, with TRBD1 identical over 7 bases. Per the germline V gene, CDR1 is LGHNA and CDR2 is YSLEER. Trimming cost V 3 bases and J 6 bases; bases outside gene matches: 13. The CDR3 is 17 amino acids. The DNA of the CDR3 is TGCGCCAGCAGCCAGTTCGACGGACAGGATTGGGCCGGGGAGCTGTTTTTT. It yields the protein CASSQFDGQDWAGELFF.

CDR3 sequence reads: CASSPEGGSSYNEQFF. CDR3 coding DNA: TGTGCCAGCAGCCCTGAGGGCGGCAGCTCCTACAATGAGCAGTTCTTC. The chain has TRBV6-2 or TRBV6-3 and TRBJ2-1, with a tentative D call TRBD2 (5 bases). This CDR3 is built from 16 residues. Trimming removed 6 bases from V and 0 bases from J, with 15 bases in between. CDR1 and CDR2 from the germline V gene are MNHEY and SVGEGT.

This clonotype was counted a few times. This sequence joins TRBV2 and TRBJ2-2, with 7 nucleotides matching TRBD2. The CDR3 runs to 15 residues. With 6 bases clipped from V and 3 bases from J, the junction kept 7 bases outside the gene matches. Germline values: CDR1 SNHLY, CDR2 FYNNEI. The CDR3 region is CASRGTRGYTGELFF. CDR3 coding DNA: TGTGCCAGCAGGGGGACGCGGGGGTACACCGGGGAGCTGTTTTTT.

A few counts support this clonotype. The chain employs TRBV5-5 and TRBJ2-5; maybe TRBD2 (5 bases). The CDR3 is 16 amino acids. V lost 3 bases, J lost 1 base, and 16 bases lay in between. The V gene's germline CDR1 is SGHKS and CDR2 YYEKEE (reference sequence). CDR3 coding DNA: TGTGCCAGCAGCTCCGCGGGTTGGGATGGCCAAGAGACCCAGTACTTC. Translating it yields CASSSAGWDGQETQYF.

J is TRBJ2-3 and V is TRBV7-9; 14 bases match TRBD2. Germline trimming cut 5 bases from V and 0 bases from J; bases unmatched to any gene: 4. CDR1 is SEHNR and CDR2 is FQNEAQ in the germline V gene (reference sequence). The CDR3 is made up of 17 amino acids. In nucleotides, the CDR3 is TGTGCCAGCAGCGTGGGACTAGCGGGGGCCAGCACAGATACGCAGTATTTT. This translates into CASSVGLAGASTDTQYF.

The chain recombines TRBV2 with TRBJ2-5, with a tentative D call TRBD2 (6 bases). This CDR3 has 14 residues. Germline CDR1 reads SNHLY; CDR2 reads FYNNEI. Trimming removed 6 bases from V and 1 base from J, with 12 bases in between. The CDR3 DNA sequence: TGTGCCAGCAGCATGGACTATCTCCAAGAGACCCAGTACTTC. It specifies CASSMDYLQETQYF.

This chain joins TRBV2 and TRBJ2-2, with 7 bases identical to TRBD1. Germline loops: CDR1 SNHLY, CDR2 FYNNEI. This CDR3 spans 14 amino acids. The J segment lost 6 bases and the V segment lost 6 bases, leaving 7 bases of the junction unmatched. Here the CDR3 reads CASSLTGVPGELFF. DNA for the CDR3: TGTGCCAGCAGCTTAACAGGGGTGCCCGGGGAGCTGTTTTTT.

This clonotype has only a few counts. V and J are TRBV7-9 and TRBJ2-1; the D gene is possibly TRBD2 (7 bases). The CDR3 spans 15 residues. The germline CDR1 and CDR2 sequences are SEHNR and FQNEAQ (reference sequence). V was pared by 6 bases and J by 5 bases, with 17 bases between. The DNA of the CDR3 is TGTGCCAGCAGGCAAACGGGGGGCCATAACAATGAGCAGTTCTTC. It yields the protein CASRQTGGHNNEQFF.

The chain carries TRBV6-1 and TRBJ1-6, with D unclear. Germline CDR1 and CDR2: MNHNS and SASEGT. This CDR3 is built from 12 residues. V was pared by 4 bases and J by 9 bases, with 7 bases between. CDR3 sequence: CASSVTSSPLHF. CDR3 nucleotide sequence: TGTGCCAGCAGTGTTACGAGTTCACCCCTCCACTTT.

The J gene is TRBJ1-5, the V gene TRBV6-2 or TRBV6-3; D perhaps matches TRBD1 (5 bases). The CDR3 runs 14 residues. V was pared by 7 bases and J by 4 bases, with 14 bases between. The germline V gene has CDR1 MNHEY and CDR2 SVGEGT. The CDR3 region is CASTRTGENQPQHF. Written as DNA, the CDR3 is TGTGCCAGCACACGAACAGGCGAGAATCAGCCCCAGCATTTT.

There are a few counts of this clonotype. The chain recombines TRBV7-8 with TRBJ2-5; 8 nucleotides match TRBD1. Losses at the gene ends were 4 bases for V and 1 base for J; bases not matched to a gene: 8. Germline CDR1 is SGHVS and CDR2 is FQNEAQ. The CDR3 has 16 residues. Written as DNA, the CDR3 is TGTGCCAGCAGCTCGAGGACAGGGCCCTTCCAAGAGACCCAGTACTTC. Translating gives CASSSRTGPFQETQYF.

The table lists this clonotype with many counts. This rearrangement joins TRBV20-1 to TRBJ2-1, with a weak D call TRBD2 (6 bases). The CDR3 runs 11 residues. Germline V gene data show CDR1 as DFQATT and CDR2 as SNEGSKA (reference sequence). Trimming removed 2 bases from V and 8 bases from J, with 7 bases in between. DNA of the CDR3: TGCAGTGCTAGAAGGGAGGATGAGCAGTTCTTC. The encoded protein is CSARREDEQFF.

This clonotype was picked up many times. J is TRBJ1-3 and V is TRBV4-1; D not resolved. Trimming shortened V by 0 bases and J by 0 bases, and 9 bases separated the two germline ends. CDR3 length: 16 residues. CDR1 is MGHRA and CDR2 is YSYEKL in the germline V gene. The CDR3 loop is CASSQEPQVSGNTIYF. Here the CDR3 DNA reads TGCGCCAGCAGCCAAGAGCCCCAGGTCTCTGGAAACACCATATATTTT.

This clonotype was picked up many times. The V gene is TRBV20-1, the J gene TRBJ1-5; no reliable D call. Germline V gene data show CDR1 as DFQATT and CDR2 as SNEGSKA (reference sequence). This CDR3 has 14 residues. V shed 4 bases and J shed 4 bases, with 14 bases lying between them. The CDR3 here is CSAILIGRNQPQHF. Here the CDR3 DNA reads TGCAGTGCTATCCTCATCGGGAGGAATCAGCCCCAGCATTTT.

The chain recombines TRBV20-1 with TRBJ2-1, with 9 positions matching TRBD2. Germline V gene lookup returns CDR1 DFQATT and CDR2 SNEGSKA (reference sequence). The CDR3 runs 17 residues. With V trimmed by 5 bases and J by 0 bases, 11 bases remained unmatched. The CDR3 sequence: CSAGRLAGISSYNEQFF. CDR3 DNA sequence: TGCAGTGCTGGAAGGCTAGCGGGGATAAGCTCCTACAATGAGCAGTTCTTC.

This clonotype was seen only a few times. This chain links TRBV5-1 with TRBJ2-2; TRBD1 matches at 9 bases. Germline assignment: CDR1 SGHRS and CDR2 YFSETQ. Trimming at V came to 3 bases and at J to 3 bases, leaving 12 bases not matched to a gene. CDR3 length equals 18 residues. The CDR3 region is CASSWEPGTGSYTGELFF. The CDR3 DNA reads as TGCGCCAGCAGCTGGGAGCCCGGGACAGGGAGTTACACCGGGGAGCTGTTTTTT.

This chain connects TRBV20-1 to TRBJ1-2, with D possibly being TRBD1 (5 bases). The CDR3 covers 13 residues. The germline CDR1 and CDR2 sequences are DFQATT and SNEGSKA (reference sequence). V was clipped by 3 bases and J by 3 bases, with 11 bases between them. The CDR3 nucleotides read TGCAGTGCTAGGGGAGGGGTCGACTATGGCTACACCTTC. Amino acid sequence: CSARGGVDYGYTF.